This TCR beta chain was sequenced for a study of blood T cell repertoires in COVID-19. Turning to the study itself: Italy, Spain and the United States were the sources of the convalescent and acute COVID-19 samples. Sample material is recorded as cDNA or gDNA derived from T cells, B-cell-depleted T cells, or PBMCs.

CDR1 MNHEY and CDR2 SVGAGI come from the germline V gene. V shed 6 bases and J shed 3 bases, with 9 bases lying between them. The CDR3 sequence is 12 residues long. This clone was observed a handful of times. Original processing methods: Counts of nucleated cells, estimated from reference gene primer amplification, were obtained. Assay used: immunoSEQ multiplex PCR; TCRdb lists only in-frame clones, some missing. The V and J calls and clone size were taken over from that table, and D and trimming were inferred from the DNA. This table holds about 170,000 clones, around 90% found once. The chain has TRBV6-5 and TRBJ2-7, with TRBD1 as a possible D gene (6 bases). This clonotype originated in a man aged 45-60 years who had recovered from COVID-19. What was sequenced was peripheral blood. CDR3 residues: CASRKDSYEQYF. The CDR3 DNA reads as TGTGCCAGCAGGAAGGACAGCTACGAGCAGTACTTC.